Below are 10 T cell receptor beta chains sequenced from a single sample in a study of spatial heterogeneity in lung cancer. Time point of the sample: blood at routine non-recurrence follow-up after resection. The input material, whole RNA from tumor, nontumor lung or frozen PBMC, was sequenced unsorted. TCRdb re-called the 5' RACE reads with MiXCR, one entry per CDR3 protein. The data hold roughly 120,000 distinct CDR3 sequences, with 10% to 15% observed a single time. The material sequenced was PBMCs, taken at follow-up. The receptors originated from a male donor with early-stage non-small cell lung cancer.

This clonotype has more than one count but fewer than ten. The chain carries TRBV2 and TRBJ2-3; D is possibly TRBD1 (6 bases). The CDR3 contains 14 residues. Germline lookup yields CDR1 SNHLY and CDR2 FYNNEI. The V end was cut by 7 bases, the J end by 0 bases, with 11 bases between. The CDR3 is CASKEQGSTDTQYF. CDR3 in DNA: TGTGCCAGCAAAGAACAGGGTAGCACAGATACGCAGTATTTT.

This chain links TRBV4-3 with TRBJ2-4; 7 bases are shared with TRBD1. CDR1 and CDR2 (germline): LGHNA, YSLEER. The CDR3 has 16 residues. The ends lost 4 bases at V and 1 base at J; junction bases unmatched: 7. The CDR3 coding sequence is TGCGCCAGCAGCCTTGACCCACAGGGGGCCAAAAACATTCAGTACTTC. This sequence encodes CASSLDPQGAKNIQYF.

Many counts were recorded for this clonotype. The chain's CDR3 is CASSHDTQYF. Written as DNA, the CDR3 is TGTGCCAGCAGCCATGACACGCAGTACTTC. The V gene is TRBV28, the J gene TRBJ2-7; D is unclear. The V gene's germline CDR1 is MDHEN and CDR2 SYDVKM. The CDR3 length is 10 residues. Trimming stripped 6 bases from V and 9 bases from J, with 9 bases between.

This clonotype was recorded at least ten times. The chain employs TRBV28 and TRBJ2-7; D may be TRBD1 or TRBD2 (6 bases each). CDR3 length: 15 amino acids. In germline, CDR1 is MDHEN, CDR2 SYDVKM. Trimming removed 6 bases at V and 3 bases at J, with 18 bases between. CDR3 in DNA: TGTGCCAGCAGACGAGACAGAAGGGGGGTCTACGAGCAGTACTTC. Translated, it gives CASRRDRRGVYEQYF. The variable domain in full, with the rest retrieved from reference TRBV28 and TRBJ2-7, is DVKVTQSSRYLVKRTGEKVFLECVQDMDHENMFWYRQDPGLGLRLIYFSYDVKMKEKGDIPEGYSVSREKKERFSLILESASTNQTSMYLCASRRDRRGVYEQYFGPGTRLTVT.

This clonotype was seen a handful of times. The CDR3 region has the DNA TGTGCCAGCAGTCCCTCGTACAGGGGCAACTATGGCTACACCTTC. Its protein is CASSPSYRGNYGYTF. V gene TRBV28 combines with J gene TRBJ1-2; TRBD1 matches at 7 bases. Trimming cost V 5 bases and J 2 bases; bases outside gene matches: 8. CDR1 and CDR2 from the germline V gene are MDHEN and SYDVKM. The CDR3 has 15 amino acids.

The V gene is TRBV7-9, the J gene TRBJ2-5, with 15 bases that match TRBD2. With V trimmed by 5 bases and J by 5 bases, 6 bases remained unmatched. Germline CDR1 reads SEHNR; CDR2 reads FQNEAQ (reference sequence). The CDR3 extends over 16 amino acids. CDR3 sequence reads: CASSRTSGGASETQYF. In DNA, the CDR3 is TGTGCCAGCAGCCGGACTAGCGGGGGGGCCAGTGAGACCCAGTACTTC.

This clonotype was seen a handful of times. The gene calls are TRBV9 and TRBJ2-7; TRBD1 is a possible D gene (5 bases). Germline CDR1 SGDLS, CDR2 YYNGEE. V lost 4 bases to trimming and J lost 1 base, with 15 bases between them. CDR3 length: 15 residues. CDR3 sequence reads: CASSPRTQTSYEQYF. The CDR3 nucleotides are TGTGCCAGCAGCCCGCGGACACAAACATCCTACGAGCAGTACTTC.

The CDR3 sequence: CASSPNEQFF. In DNA, the CDR3 is TGTGCCAGTAGTCCCAATGAGCAGTTCTTC. The chain links TRBV19 to TRBJ2-1; no clear D gene. The germline V gene has CDR1 LNHDA and CDR2 SQIVND (reference sequence). The V gene lost 5 bases and the J gene lost 6 bases, with 2 bases spanning the gap. The CDR3 extends over 10 amino acids.

The chain recombines TRBV7-3 with TRBJ2-4; D remains ambiguous. V shed 5 bases and J shed 8 bases, with 10 bases lying between them. The CDR3 sequence is 12 residues long. Germline V CDR1 and CDR2: SGHTA, FQGTGA. CDR3 bases: TGTGCCAGCAGCAACGGGCCCGACATTCAGTACTTC. Residues: CASSNGPDIQYF.

The V and J genes are TRBV20-1 and TRBJ1-5, with D possibly matching TRBD1 (5 bases). V was pared by 0 bases and J by 10 bases, with 19 bases between. The CDR3 covers 15 residues. CDR1 DFQATT and CDR2 SNEGSKA come from the germline V gene (reference sequence). This CDR3 is CSARDPGPLTGPQHF. CDR3 bases: TGCAGTGCTAGAGATCCGGGACCGCTAACGGGACCCCAGCATTTT.